This T cell receptor beta chain was identified during a study of blood T cell repertoires in COVID-19. Study information: From the United States, Italy and Spain came samples of acute and convalescent COVID-19.

This table comes from immunoSEQ multiplex PCR, and its TCRdb copy is limited to in-frame clones, with some not included. The sample contains 190,000 or so clones, 65% to 90% of which appear only once. Clinical history reported by participants formed the basis on which cohorts were assigned. The CDR3 is 16 residues long. Germline V gives CDR1 LGHNA, CDR2 YNFKEQ. The V gene end was trimmed by 4 bases and the J gene end by 5 bases; junction bases not matched to a gene: 9. The receptor comes from a young woman who had been exposed to COVID-19. The sample taken for sequencing was PBMCs or T cells enriched from blood (not recorded which). V gene TRBV4-2 combines with J gene TRBJ2-1; the match to TRBD2 covers 9 bases. The CDR3 sequence: CASSLTGTSFHNEQFF. The CDR3 coding sequence is TGTGCCAGCAGCCTGACCGGGACTAGCTTTCACAATGAGCAGTTCTTC.